These 15 T cell receptor beta chains came from one sample sequenced in a study of blood T cell repertoires in COVID-19. TCRdb's table, derived via immunoSEQ multiplex PCR, lists solely in-frame clones and lacks some. The sample has 200,000 or so clones, 80% to 90% seen once. The specimen sequenced was PBMCs or T cells enriched from blood (not recorded which). The source of these receptors is a woman in her forties or fifties who had been exposed to COVID-19.

V usage is TRBV10-1 and J usage is TRBJ1-2; weak D call: TRBD1 (5 bases). With 0 bases removed from V and 6 bases from J, the gap between germline ends came to 8 bases. CDR1 is WNHNN and CDR2 is SYGVQD in the germline V gene (reference sequence). The CDR3 consists of 13 residues. The CDR3 spells CASSESGRDGYTF. The CDR3 bases are TGCGCCAGCAGTGAGTCGGGCAGGGATGGCTACACCTTC.

This chain uses TRBV7-9 with TRBJ2-5; 13 nucleotides agree with TRBD2. Germline V gene data show CDR1 as SEHNR and CDR2 as FQNEAQ (reference sequence). Germline trimming cut 2 bases from V and 2 bases from J; bases unmatched to any gene: 2. CDR3 length: 16 amino acids. Here the CDR3 reads CASSLRLAGGQETQYF. CDR3 coding DNA: TGTGCCAGCAGCTTAAGACTAGCGGGGGGTCAAGAGACCCAGTACTTC.

The chain carries TRBV24-1 and TRBJ1-2, with 8 bases matching TRBD1. The CDR3 consists of 14 residues. V gave up 5 bases and J gave up 4 bases; unmatched junction bases: 5. Germline assignment: CDR1 KGHDR and CDR2 SFDVKD. The CDR3, as DNA: TGTGCCACCAGTGGTTCGGGACAGGCCTATGGCTACACCTTC. Translating gives CATSGSGQAYGYTF.

This clone was recorded a few times. The rearrangement joins TRBV6-5 to TRBJ2-2, with 7 positions matching TRBD1. CDR3 length: 14 residues. Per germline, CDR1 MNHEY and CDR2 SVGAGI. The V segment lost 7 bases and the J segment 0 bases; nucleotides outside the gene matches: 2. The CDR3 protein is CASTQGANTGELFF. CDR3 nucleotide sequence: TGTGCCAGCACCCAGGGGGCGAACACCGGGGAGCTGTTTTTT.

The chain carries TRBV2 and TRBJ1-1; a weak D match, TRBD1 (5 bases). The germline V gene encodes CDR1 SNHLY and CDR2 FYNNEI. The CDR3 spans 13 residues. V lost 8 bases and J lost 0, with 10 bases in between. The CDR3 is CASLGGMNTEAFF. The CDR3 DNA reads TGTGCCAGCCTGGGGGGGATGAACACTGAAGCTTTCTTT.

This rearrangement joins TRBV4-1 to TRBJ2-6, with 8 positions matching TRBD1. This CDR3 contains 18 residues. V trimming: 3 bases; J trimming: 2 bases; junction bases outside the gene matches: 9. CDR1 is MGHRA, CDR2 YSYEKL, per germline. The DNA for the CDR3 is TGCGCCAGCAGCCATCGGACAGGGACCGGGCCTGGGGCCAACGTCCTGACTTTC. It specifies CASSHRTGTGPGANVLTF.

The chain links TRBV9 to TRBJ1-4; TRBD1 aligns across 8 bases. Germline CDR1 and CDR2: SGDLS and YYNGEE. The V and J ends lost 7 bases and 1 base, in that order; junction bases with no gene match: 9. This CDR3 contains 16 residues. The CDR3 spells CASCSGTGRTNEKLFF. The CDR3 nucleotides read TGTGCCAGCTGTTCCGGGACAGGAAGAACTAATGAAAAACTGTTTTTT.

The V call is TRBV19, the J call TRBJ2-2, with D maybe TRBD2 (6 bases). CDR3 size: 15 residues. Germline assignment: CDR1 LNHDA and CDR2 SQIVND (reference sequence). V was cut by 2 bases and J by 6 bases, with 13 bases left in between. The CDR3 is CASSIKSGDAGELFF. CDR3 coding DNA: TGTGCCAGTAGTATAAAGTCGGGGGACGCCGGGGAGCTGTTTTTT. The entire variable domain, with the rest obtained from reference TRBV19 and TRBJ2-2, is as follows: DGGITQSPKYLFRKEGQNVTLSCEQNLNHDAMYWYRQDPGQGLRLIYYSQIVNDFQKGDIAEGYSVSREKKESFPLTVTSAQKNPTAFYLCASSIKSGDAGELFFGEGSRLTVL.

This clone was detected only a few times. The rearrangement uses TRBV28 and TRBJ1-1, with a tentative D call TRBD1 (5 bases). The CDR3 sequence is 15 residues long. V dropped 4 bases and J dropped 5 bases, with 17 bases sitting between them. CDR1 and CDR2 (germline): MDHEN, SYDVKM. The CDR3 protein is CASSWGLSRGTEAFF. Written as DNA, the CDR3 is TGTGCCAGCAGTTGGGGTCTGAGCCGGGGGACTGAAGCTTTCTTT.

This chain joins TRBV11-2 and TRBJ1-1; unclear D gene. Germline V gene lookup returns CDR1 SGHAT and CDR2 FQNNGV. The CDR3 is made up of 13 amino acids. The V gene lost 4 bases and the J gene lost 2 bases, with 8 bases spanning the gap. CDR3 region: CASSSRANTEAFF. DNA of the CDR3: TGTGCCAGCAGCTCCCGCGCTAACACTGAAGCTTTCTTT.

This clone was observed a handful of times. The V gene is TRBV9, the J gene TRBJ2-3, with D possibly TRBD1 on 5 matching bases. Germline CDR1 reads SGDLS; CDR2 reads YYNGEE. This CDR3 spans 14 amino acids. With 4 bases removed from V and 2 bases from J, the gap between germline ends came to 11 bases. The CDR3 nucleotides are TGTGCCAGCAGCACACGACAGTCCACAGATACGCAGTATTTT. It specifies CASSTRQSTDTQYF.

This clone was seen just once. V and J are TRBV7-2 and TRBJ2-3; D is ambiguous. V lost 4 bases and J 2 bases, leaving 7 bases between the germline ends. CDR1 and CDR2 (germline): SGHTA, FQGNSA. The CDR3 is 13 residues long. As DNA, the CDR3 is TGTGCCAGCAGCTCTCCGTTCACAGATACGCAGTATTTT. This translates into CASSSPFTDTQYF.

The chain joins TRBV28 to TRBJ2-7; D possibly corresponds to TRBD2 (6 bases). The CDR3 consists of 15 residues. The V gene lost 5 bases and the J gene lost 2 bases, with 16 bases spanning the gap. Germline V CDR1 and CDR2: MDHEN, SYDVKM. CDR3 sequence reads: CASSGVRGQTYEQYF. The CDR3 DNA reads as TGTGCCAGCAGTGGGGTGCGGGGTCAAACCTACGAGCAGTACTTC.

The gene calls are TRBV15 and TRBJ1-1, with D perhaps TRBD1 (5 bases). The CDR3 covers 15 residues. Germline CDR1 reads LNHNV; CDR2 reads YYDKDF (reference sequence). The V end lost 5 bases, the J end lost 1 base, and 14 bases lay between the germline ends. The CDR3 region has the DNA TGTGCCACCAGCGCCCAGCTTGGGGCGAACACTGAAGCTTTCTTT. It specifies CATSAQLGANTEAFF.

The chain combines TRBV28 with TRBJ1-2; a weak D match, TRBD1 (6 bases). The CDR3 loop spans 13 amino acids. The germline gives CDR1 MDHEN, CDR2 SYDVKM. Deletions cut 5 bases from V and 6 bases from J, with 13 bases between. DNA for the CDR3: TGTGCCAGCAGTATGTTGGGGGCAAATGGCTACACCTTC. This encodes CASSMLGANGYTF.